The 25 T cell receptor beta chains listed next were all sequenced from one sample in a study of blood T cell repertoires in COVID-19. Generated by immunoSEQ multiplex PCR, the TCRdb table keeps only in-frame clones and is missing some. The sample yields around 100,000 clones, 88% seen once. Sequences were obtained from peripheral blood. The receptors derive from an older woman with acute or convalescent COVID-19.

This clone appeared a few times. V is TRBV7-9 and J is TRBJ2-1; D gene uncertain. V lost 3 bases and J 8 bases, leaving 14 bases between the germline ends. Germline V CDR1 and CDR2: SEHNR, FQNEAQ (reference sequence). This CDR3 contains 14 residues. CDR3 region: CASSLASSSHEQFF. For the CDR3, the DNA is TGTGCCAGCAGCTTGGCTAGTAGTAGCCATGAGCAGTTCTTC.

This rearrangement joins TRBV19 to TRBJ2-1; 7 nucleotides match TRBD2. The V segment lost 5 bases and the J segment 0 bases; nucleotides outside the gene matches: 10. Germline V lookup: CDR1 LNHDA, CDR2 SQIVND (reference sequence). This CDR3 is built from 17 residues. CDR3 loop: CASSLTAGRSSYNEQFF. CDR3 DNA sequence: TGTGCCAGTAGTCTTACAGCGGGAAGGAGCTCCTACAATGAGCAGTTCTTC.

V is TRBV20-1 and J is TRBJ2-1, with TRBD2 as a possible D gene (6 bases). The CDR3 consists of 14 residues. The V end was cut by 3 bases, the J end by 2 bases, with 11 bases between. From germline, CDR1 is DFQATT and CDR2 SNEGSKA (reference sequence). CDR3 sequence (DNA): TGCAGTGCTAGTTTGGGCGGGGCCTACAATGAGCAGTTCTTC. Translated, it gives CSASLGGAYNEQFF.

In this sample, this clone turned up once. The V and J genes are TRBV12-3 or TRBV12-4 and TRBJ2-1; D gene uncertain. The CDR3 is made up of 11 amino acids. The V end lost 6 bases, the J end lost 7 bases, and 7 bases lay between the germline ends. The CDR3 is CASRRVNEQFF. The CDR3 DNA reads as TGTGCCAGCAGAAGAGTAAATGAGCAGTTCTTC.

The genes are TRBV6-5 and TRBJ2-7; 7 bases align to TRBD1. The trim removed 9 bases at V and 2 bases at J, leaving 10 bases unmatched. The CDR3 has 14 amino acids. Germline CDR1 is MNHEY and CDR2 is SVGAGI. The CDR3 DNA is TGTGCCAGTTCTCTTGGGACAGCGACCTACGAGCAGTACTTC. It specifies CASSLGTATYEQYF.

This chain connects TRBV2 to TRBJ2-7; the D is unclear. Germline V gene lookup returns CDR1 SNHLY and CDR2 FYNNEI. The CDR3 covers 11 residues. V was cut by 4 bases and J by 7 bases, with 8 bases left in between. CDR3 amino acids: CASSGLVEQYF. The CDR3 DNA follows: TGTGCCAGCAGTGGGCTAGTTGAGCAGTACTTC.

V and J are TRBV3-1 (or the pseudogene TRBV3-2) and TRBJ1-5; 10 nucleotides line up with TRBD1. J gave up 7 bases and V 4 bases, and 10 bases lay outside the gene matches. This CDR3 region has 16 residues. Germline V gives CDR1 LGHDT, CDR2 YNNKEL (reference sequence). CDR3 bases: TGTGCCAGCAGCCCGAACACGGGGACAGGGGTCCAGCCCCAGCATTTT. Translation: CASSPNTGTGVQPQHF.

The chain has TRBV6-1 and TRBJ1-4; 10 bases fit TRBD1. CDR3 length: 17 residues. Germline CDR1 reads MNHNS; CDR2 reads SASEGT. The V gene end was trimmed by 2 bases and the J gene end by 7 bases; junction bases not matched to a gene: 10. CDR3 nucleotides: TGTGCCAGCAGTGAATCCCGGACAGGGGGTTTGGGTGAAAAACTGTTTTTT. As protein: CASSESRTGGLGEKLFF.

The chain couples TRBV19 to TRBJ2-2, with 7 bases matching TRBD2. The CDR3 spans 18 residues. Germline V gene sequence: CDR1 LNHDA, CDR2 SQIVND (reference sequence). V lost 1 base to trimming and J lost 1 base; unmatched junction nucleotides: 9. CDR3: CASSIGTPRGRNTGELFF. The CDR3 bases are TGTGCCAGTAGTATAGGCACCCCGCGGGGGAGGAACACCGGGGAGCTGTTTTTT.

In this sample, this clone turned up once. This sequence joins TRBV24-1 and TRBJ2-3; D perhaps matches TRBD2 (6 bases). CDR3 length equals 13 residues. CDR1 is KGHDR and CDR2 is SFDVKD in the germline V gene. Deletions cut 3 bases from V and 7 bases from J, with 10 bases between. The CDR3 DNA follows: TGTGCCACCAGTGATATGGGGGGATATACGCAGTATTTT. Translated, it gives CATSDMGGYTQYF.

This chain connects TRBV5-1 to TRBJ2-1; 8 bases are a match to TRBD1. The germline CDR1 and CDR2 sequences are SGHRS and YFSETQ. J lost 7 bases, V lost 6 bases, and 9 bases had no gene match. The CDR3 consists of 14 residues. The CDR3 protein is CASKSTGGNNEQFF. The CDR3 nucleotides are TGCGCCAGCAAATCAACAGGGGGTAATAATGAGCAGTTCTTC.

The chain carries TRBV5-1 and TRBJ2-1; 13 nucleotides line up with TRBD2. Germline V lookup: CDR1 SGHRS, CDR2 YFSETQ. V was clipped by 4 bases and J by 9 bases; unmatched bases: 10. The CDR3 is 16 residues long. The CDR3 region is CASSPRTSGRGSEQFF. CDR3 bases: TGCGCCAGCAGCCCCCGCACTAGCGGGAGGGGAAGTGAGCAGTTCTTC.

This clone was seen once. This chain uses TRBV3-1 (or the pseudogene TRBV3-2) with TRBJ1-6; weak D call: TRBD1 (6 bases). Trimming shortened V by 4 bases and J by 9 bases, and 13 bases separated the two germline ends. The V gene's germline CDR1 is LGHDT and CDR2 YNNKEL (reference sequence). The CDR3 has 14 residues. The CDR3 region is CASSRGGAGSPLHF. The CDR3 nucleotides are TGTGCCAGCAGCCGAGGGGGGGCTGGTTCACCCCTCCACTTT.

The DNA for the CDR3 is TGTGCCAGCAGCGCCACAGGGATTCTTAATTCACCCCTCCACTTT. It yields the protein CASSATGILNSPLHF. The chain recombines TRBV9 with TRBJ1-6; weak D call: TRBD1 (6 bases). The CDR3 totals 15 residues. V was clipped by 3 bases and J by 6 bases, with 13 bases between them. Looked up from germline, CDR1 is SGDLS and CDR2 is YYNGEE.

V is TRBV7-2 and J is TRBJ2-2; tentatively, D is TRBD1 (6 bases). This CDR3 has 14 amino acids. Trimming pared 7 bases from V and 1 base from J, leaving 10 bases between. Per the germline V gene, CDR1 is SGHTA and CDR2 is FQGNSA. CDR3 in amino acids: CASTPGQNTGELFF. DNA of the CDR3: TGTGCCAGCACCCCGGGACAGAACACCGGGGAGCTGTTTTTT. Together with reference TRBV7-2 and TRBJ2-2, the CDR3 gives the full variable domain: GAGVSQSPSNKVTEKGKDVELRCDPISGHTALYWYRQSLGQGLEFLIYFQGNSAPDKSGLPSDRFSAERTGGSVSTLTIQRTQQEDSAVYLCASTPGQNTGELFFGEGSRLTVL.

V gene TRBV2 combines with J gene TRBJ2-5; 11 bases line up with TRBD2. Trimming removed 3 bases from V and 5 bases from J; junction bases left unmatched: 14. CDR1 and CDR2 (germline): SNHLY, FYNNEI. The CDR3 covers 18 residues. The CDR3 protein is CASSDTPTSGKVGETQYF. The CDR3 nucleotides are TGTGCCAGCAGTGATACCCCGACTAGCGGGAAGGTTGGTGAGACCCAGTACTTC.

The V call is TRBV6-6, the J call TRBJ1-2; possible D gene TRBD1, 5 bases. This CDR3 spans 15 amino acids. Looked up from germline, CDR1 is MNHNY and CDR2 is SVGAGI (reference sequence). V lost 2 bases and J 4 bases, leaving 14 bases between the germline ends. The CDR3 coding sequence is TGTGCCAGCAGTTACGGGCAGGGCGGTGGCTATGGCTACACCTTC. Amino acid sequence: CASSYGQGGGYGYTF.

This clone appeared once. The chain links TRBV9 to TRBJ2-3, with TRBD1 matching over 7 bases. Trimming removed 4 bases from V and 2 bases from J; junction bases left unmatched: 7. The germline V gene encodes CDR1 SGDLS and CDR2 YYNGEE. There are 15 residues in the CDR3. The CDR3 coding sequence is TGTGCCAGCAGCTCGGGACAGAGAGTCACAGATACGCAGTATTTT. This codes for CASSSGQRVTDTQYF.

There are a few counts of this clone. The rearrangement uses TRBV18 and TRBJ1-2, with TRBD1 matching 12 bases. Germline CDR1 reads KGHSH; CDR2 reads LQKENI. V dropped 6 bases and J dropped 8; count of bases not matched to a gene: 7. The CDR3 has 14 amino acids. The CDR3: CASSPRDRGRGYTF. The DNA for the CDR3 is TGTGCCAGCTCCCCCCGGGACAGGGGGCGCGGCTACACCTTC. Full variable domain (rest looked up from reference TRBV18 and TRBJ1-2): NAGVMQNPRHLVRRRGQEARLRCSPMKGHSHVYWYRQLPEEGLKFMVYLQKENIIDESGMPKERFSAEFPKEGPSILRIQQVVRGDSAAYFCASSPRDRGRGYTFGSGTRLTVV.

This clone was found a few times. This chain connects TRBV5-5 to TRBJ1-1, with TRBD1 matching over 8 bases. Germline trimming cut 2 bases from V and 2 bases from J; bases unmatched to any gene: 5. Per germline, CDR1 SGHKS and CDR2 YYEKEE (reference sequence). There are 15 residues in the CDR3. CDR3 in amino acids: CASSFQGAINTEAFF. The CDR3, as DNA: TGTGCCAGCAGCTTCCAGGGGGCGATAAACACTGAAGCTTTCTTT. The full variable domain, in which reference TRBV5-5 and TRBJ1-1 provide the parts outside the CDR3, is DAGVTQSPTHLIKTRGQQVTLRCSPISGHKSVSWYQQVLGQGPQFIFQYYEKEERGRGNFPDRFSARQFPNYSSELNVNALLLGDSALYLCASSFQGAINTEAFFGQGTRLTVV.

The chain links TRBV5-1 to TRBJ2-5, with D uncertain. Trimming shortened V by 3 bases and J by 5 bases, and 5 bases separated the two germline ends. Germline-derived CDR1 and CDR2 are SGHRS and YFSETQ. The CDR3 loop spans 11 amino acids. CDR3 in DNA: TGCGCCAGCAGCTCCAGGGAGACCCAGTACTTC. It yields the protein CASSSRETQYF.

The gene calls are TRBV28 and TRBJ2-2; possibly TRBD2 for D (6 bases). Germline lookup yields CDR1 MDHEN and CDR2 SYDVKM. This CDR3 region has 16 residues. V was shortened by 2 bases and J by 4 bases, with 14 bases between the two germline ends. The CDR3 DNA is TGTGCCAGCAGTTTAAGGGCGAGGGGAGGCACCGGGGAGCTGTTTTTT. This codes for CASSLRARGGTGELFF.

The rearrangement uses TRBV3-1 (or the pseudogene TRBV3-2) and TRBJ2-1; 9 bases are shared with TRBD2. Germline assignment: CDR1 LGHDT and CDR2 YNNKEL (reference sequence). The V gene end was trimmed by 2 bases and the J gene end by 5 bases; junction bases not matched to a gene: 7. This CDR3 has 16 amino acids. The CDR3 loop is CASSQKLAGGNNEQFF. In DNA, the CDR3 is TGTGCCAGCAGCCAAAAACTAGCGGGCGGGAACAATGAGCAGTTCTTC.

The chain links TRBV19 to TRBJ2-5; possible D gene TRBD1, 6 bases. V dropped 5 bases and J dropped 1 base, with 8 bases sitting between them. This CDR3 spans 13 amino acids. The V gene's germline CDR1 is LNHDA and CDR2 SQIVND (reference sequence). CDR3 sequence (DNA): TGTGCCAGTAGTGTGACAGGCCAAGAGACCCAGTACTTC. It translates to CASSVTGQETQYF.

The CDR3: CASSPGLGEKLFF. The CDR3 coding sequence is TGTGCCAGCAGTCCTGGTCTGGGCGAAAAACTGTTTTTT. This chain links TRBV12-3 or TRBV12-4 with TRBJ1-4; D not certain. The V end was cut by 5 bases, the J end by 8 bases, with 12 bases between. The CDR3 is 13 residues long.